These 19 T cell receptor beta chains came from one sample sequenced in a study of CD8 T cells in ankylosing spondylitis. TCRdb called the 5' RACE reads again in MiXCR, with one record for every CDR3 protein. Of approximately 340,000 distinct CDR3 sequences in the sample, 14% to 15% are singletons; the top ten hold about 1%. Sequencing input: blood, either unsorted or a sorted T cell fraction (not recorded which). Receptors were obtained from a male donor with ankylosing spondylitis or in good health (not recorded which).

The chain's CDR3 is CASSEARGGRSINRKTDTQYF. The CDR3 region has the DNA TGTGCCAGCAGTGAAGCTCGCGGGGGGCGATCGATTAACCGCAAGACAGATACGCAGTATTTT. The genes are TRBV6-1 and TRBJ2-3; TRBD2 matches at 8 bases. Trimming removed 0 bases from V and 3 bases from J; junction bases left unmatched: 20. The germline gives CDR1 MNHNS, CDR2 SASEGT. The CDR3 extends over 21 amino acids.

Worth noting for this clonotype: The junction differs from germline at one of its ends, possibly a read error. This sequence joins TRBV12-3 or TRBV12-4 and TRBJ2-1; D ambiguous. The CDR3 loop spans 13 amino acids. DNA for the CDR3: TGTGCCAGCAGTCTTAGGTCCTTCAATGAGCAGTTCTTC. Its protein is CASSLRSFNEQFF.

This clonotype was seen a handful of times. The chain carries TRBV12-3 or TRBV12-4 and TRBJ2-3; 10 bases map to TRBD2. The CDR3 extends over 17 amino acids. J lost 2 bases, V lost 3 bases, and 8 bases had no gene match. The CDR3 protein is CASSFRTSGYATDTQYF. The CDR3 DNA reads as TGTGCCAGCAGTTTTAGGACTAGCGGCTATGCCACAGATACGCAGTATTTT.

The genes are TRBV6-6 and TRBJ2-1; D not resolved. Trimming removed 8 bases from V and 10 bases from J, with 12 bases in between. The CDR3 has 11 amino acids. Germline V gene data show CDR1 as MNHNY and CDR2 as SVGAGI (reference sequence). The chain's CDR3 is CASQRVGEQFF. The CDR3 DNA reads TGTGCCAGCCAAAGGGTGGGGGAGCAGTTCTTC.

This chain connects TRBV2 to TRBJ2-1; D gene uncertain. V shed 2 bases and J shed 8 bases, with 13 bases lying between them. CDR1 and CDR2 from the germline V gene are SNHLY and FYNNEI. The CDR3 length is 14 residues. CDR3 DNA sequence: TGTGCCAGCAGTGAACTGGGATCTCGGGATGAGCAGTTCTTC. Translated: CASSELGSRDEQFF.

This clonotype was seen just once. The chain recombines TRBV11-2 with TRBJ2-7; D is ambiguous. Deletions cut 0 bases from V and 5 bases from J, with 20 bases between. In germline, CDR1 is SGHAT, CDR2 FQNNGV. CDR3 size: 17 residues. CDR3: CASSLELRLIPGDEQYF. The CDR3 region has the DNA TGTGCCAGCAGCTTAGAACTTAGGCTGATCCCTGGGGACGAGCAGTACTTC.

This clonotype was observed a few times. The CDR3 coding sequence is TGCAGTGCTAGAAAGCAGGTGTCTGGAAACACCATATATTTT. It yields the protein CSARKQVSGNTIYF. The chain joins TRBV20-1 to TRBJ1-3; D gene ambiguous. Trimming removed 2 bases from V and 1 base from J, with 9 bases in between. This CDR3 is built from 14 residues. Germline V CDR1 and CDR2: DFQATT, SNEGSKA (reference sequence).

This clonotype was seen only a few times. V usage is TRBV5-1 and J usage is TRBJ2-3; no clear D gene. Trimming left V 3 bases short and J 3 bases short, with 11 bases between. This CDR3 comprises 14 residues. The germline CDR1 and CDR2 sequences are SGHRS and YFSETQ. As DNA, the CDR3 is TGCGCCAGCAGCTCCGATCTCCTAACAGATACGCAGTATTTT. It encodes CASSSDLLTDTQYF.

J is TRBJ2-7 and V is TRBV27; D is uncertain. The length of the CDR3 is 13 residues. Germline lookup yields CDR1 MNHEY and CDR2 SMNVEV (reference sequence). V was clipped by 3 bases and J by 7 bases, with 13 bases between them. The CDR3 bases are TGTGCCAGCAGTTTTAGTCCACTCCGGGAGCAGTACTTC. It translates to CASSFSPLREQYF.

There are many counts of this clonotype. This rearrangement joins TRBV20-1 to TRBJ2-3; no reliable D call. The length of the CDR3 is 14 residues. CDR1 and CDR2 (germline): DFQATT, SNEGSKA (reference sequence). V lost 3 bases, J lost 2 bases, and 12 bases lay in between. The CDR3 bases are TGCAGTGCTAGGGAGACCCGAGCCACAGATACGCAGTATTTT. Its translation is CSARETRATDTQYF.

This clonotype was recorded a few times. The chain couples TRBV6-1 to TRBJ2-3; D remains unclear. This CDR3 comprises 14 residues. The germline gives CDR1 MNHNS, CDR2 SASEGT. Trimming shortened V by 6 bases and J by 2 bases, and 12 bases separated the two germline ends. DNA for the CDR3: TGTGCCAGCAGACACCCTAGGGCCACAGATACGCAGTATTTT. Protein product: CASRHPRATDTQYF.

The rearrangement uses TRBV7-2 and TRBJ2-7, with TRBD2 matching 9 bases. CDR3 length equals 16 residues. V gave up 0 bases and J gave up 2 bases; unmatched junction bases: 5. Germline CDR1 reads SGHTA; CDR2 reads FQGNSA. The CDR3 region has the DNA TGTGCCAGCAGCTTAGCGCAGGCTAGCGGGGCCTACGAGCAGTACTTC. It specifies CASSLAQASGAYEQYF.

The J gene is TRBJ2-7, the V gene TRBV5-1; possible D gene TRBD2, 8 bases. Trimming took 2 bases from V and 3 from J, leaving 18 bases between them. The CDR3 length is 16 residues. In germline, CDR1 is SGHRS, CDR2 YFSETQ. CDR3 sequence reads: CASSFSGGTDRYEQYF. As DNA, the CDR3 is TGCGCCAGCAGCTTTTCGGGGGGGACAGATCGCTACGAGCAGTACTTC.

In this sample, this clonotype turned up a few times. CDR3 residues: CASSLRRTTEAFF. CDR3 DNA sequence: TGTGCCAGCAGTTTAAGGCGGACCACTGAAGCTTTCTTT. V usage is TRBV12-3 or TRBV12-4 and J usage is TRBJ1-1, with unresolved D. The CDR3 is made up of 13 amino acids. V gave up 2 bases and J gave up 4 bases, with 8 bases separating them.

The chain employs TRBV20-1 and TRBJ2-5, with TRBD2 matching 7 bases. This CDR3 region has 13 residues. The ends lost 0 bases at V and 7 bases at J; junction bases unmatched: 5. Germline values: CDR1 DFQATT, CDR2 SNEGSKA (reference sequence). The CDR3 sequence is CSAREGGEGTQYF. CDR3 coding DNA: TGCAGTGCTAGAGAGGGCGGGGAGGGGACCCAGTACTTC.

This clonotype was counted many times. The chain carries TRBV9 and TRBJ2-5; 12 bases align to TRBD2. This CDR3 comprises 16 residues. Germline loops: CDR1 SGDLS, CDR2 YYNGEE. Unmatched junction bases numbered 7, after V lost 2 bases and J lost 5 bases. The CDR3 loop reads CASSVGTSGSRETQYF. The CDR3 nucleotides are TGTGCCAGCAGCGTCGGGACTAGCGGGTCCAGGGAGACCCAGTACTTC.

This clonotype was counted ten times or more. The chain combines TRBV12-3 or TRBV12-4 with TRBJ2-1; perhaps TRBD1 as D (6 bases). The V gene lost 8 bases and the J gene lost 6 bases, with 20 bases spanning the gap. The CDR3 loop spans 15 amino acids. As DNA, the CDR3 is TGTGCCAGCGTAGCTGGGACACCCCATTTCAATGAGCAGTTCTTC. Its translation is CASVAGTPHFNEQFF.

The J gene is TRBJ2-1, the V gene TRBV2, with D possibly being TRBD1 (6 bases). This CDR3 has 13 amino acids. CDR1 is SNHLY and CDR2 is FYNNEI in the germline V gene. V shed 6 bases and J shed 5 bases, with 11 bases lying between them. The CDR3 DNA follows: TGTGCCAGCAGACAGGACAGTCACAATGAGCAGTTCTTC. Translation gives CASRQDSHNEQFF.

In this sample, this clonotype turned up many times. CDR3 sequence reads: CASSLGPHLAGYTF. In DNA form, the CDR3 reads TGTGCCAGCAGCTTAGGGCCCCACTTGGCGGGCTACACCTTC. The chain joins TRBV7-6 to TRBJ1-2; D call uncertain. In germline, CDR1 is SGHVS, CDR2 FNYEAQ. V dropped 1 base and J dropped 8 bases, with 14 bases sitting between them. This CDR3 region has 14 residues.